What follows describes a single T cell receptor (beta chain). Its antigen is still unknown. Germline-derived CDR1 and CDR2 are SGHTS and YDEGEE. The CDR3 consists of 14 residues. Trimming cost V 2 bases and J 3 bases; bases outside gene matches: 4. This sample is drawn from a study of cytomegalovirus exposure and HLA in healthy donors. The PCR had 60 Vbeta and 13 Jbeta primers. Clones were sequenced by immunoSEQ multiplex PCR, and TCRdb holds only the in-frame ones, with some missing. The sample holds approximately 190,000 clones, about 85% seen once. Study conclusions and caveats: A list of about 180 TCR beta chains associated with cytomegalovirus was given. Researchers reportedly found TCR beta sequences accurately predicted most subjects' HLA-A and HLA-B alleles.

This clonotype was sampled from a man between 50 and 59 years old in good health and CMV-seronegative. The sample taken for sequencing was PBMCs. The V gene is TRBV5-8, the J gene TRBJ2-7, with 8 bases aligning to TRBD1. CDR3 in amino acids: CASSFGQGYYEQYF. DNA for the CDR3: TGTGCCAGCAGCTTCGGACAGGGATACTACGAGCAGTACTTC.